These T cell receptor beta chains were read from a single sample in a study of long-term antiretroviral therapy in people with HIV. Profiling relied on immunoSEQ multiplex PCR, and the TCRdb table lists in-frame clones only, not all of them. This sample carries roughly 40,000 clones, around 83% of them seen once, and the ten largest clones take roughly 5.7%. The sequencing here drew on unsorted PBMCs, taken 3.1 years after starting antiretroviral therapy. These receptors originate from a woman between 45 and 65 years old with HIV. Both conserved end residues are part of each CDR3. D genes are given only for firm matches. Clone size, where shown, is once, few, many, or a class for clones that have expanded.

J gene | V gene | D gene | clone size | CDR3 protein | CDR3 DNA
TRBJ1-2 | TRBV30 | . | once | CAWQAGPNYGYTF | TGTGCCTGGCAGGCGGGCCCGAACTATGGCTACACCTTC
TRBJ2-2 | TRBV5-1 | . | . | CASSLAVPMNTGELFF | TGCGCCAGCAGCTTGGCCGTACCGATGAACACCGGGGAGCTGTTTTTT
TRBJ1-2 | TRBV28 | TRBD1 | . | CASNSDGQDYGYTF | TGTGCCAGCAATAGCGATGGACAGGACTATGGCTACACCTTC
TRBJ2-3 | TRBV27 | . | . | CASSFLQRGTDTQYF | TGTGCCAGCAGTTTTCTTCAGCGGGGCACAGATACGCAGTATTTT
TRBJ1-4 | TRBV7-3 | . | . | CASSLGQGKEKLFF | TGTGCCAGCAGCCTAGGGCAGGGAAAAGAAAAACTGTTTTTT
TRBJ2-1 | TRBV6-1 | . | . | CASSELGTPVLFGSYNEQFF | TGTGCCAGCAGTGAACTCGGGACACCTGTCCTTTTCGGCTCCTACAATGAGCAGTTCTTC
TRBJ2-5 | TRBV27 | . | . | CASSPPPRTDRQETQYF | TGTGCCAGCAGTCCCCCCCCGCGGACAGACCGCCAAGAGACCCAGTACTTC
TRBJ1-2 | TRBV7-2 | TRBD1 | . | CASSSETGGYGYTF | TGTGCCAGCAGCTCAGAGACAGGGGGCTATGGCTACACCTTC
TRBJ2-5 | TRBV18 | TRBD1 | . | CASSPGTGMEETQYF | TGTGCCAGCTCACCCGGGACAGGGATGGAAGAGACCCAGTACTTC
TRBJ1-2 | TRBV2 | . | . | CASSPTGNYGYTF | TGTGCCAGCAGTCCGACTGGGAACTATGGCTACACCTTC
TRBJ1-4 | TRBV5-1 | . | . | CASSLVGDEKLFF | TGCGCCAGCAGCTTGGTGGGTGATGAAAAACTGTTTTTT
TRBJ1-2 | TRBV7-3 | . | . | CASSLTPILPFTF | TGTGCCAGCAGCTTAACCCCTATACTTCCGTTCACCTTC
TRBJ2-1 | TRBV5-1 | . | . | CASSLDSPEQWQFF | TGCGCCAGCAGCCTGGACAGCCCAGAACAATGGCAGTTCTTC
TRBJ1-1 | TRBV6-1 | . | . | CASSAEGNTEAFF | TGTGCCAGCAGTGCTGAAGGGAACACTGAAGCTTTCTTT
TRBJ1-6 | TRBV19 | . | few | CASSIVSGPLHF | TGTGCCAGTAGTATTGTCTCCGGACCCCTCCACTTT
TRBJ2-1 | TRBV9 | . | . | CASRGGSYNEQFF | TGTGCCAGCAGGGGCGGCAGCTACAATGAGCAGTTCTTC
TRBJ2-2 | TRBV6-4 | TRBD1 | . | CASSVGTGGRTGELFF | TGTGCCAGCAGTGTCGGGACAGGGGGCCGCACCGGGGAGCTGTTTTTT
TRBJ1-1 | TRBV5-1 | . | . | CASSLRGVGAGNTEAFF | TGCGCCAGCAGCCTGCGGGGTGTGGGGGCAGGGAACACTGAAGCTTTCTTT
TRBJ2-1 | TRBV6-4 | . | . | CASGTSLGNEQFF | TGTGCCAGCGGCACTAGCCTGGGCAATGAGCAGTTCTTC
TRBJ1-1 | TRBV10-3 | . | . | CAISERITGSTTEAFF | TGTGCCATCAGTGAGCGAATCACGGGGAGTACCACTGAAGCTTTCTTT
TRBJ2-7 | TRBV27 | . | . | CASSLPPGWPYEQYF | TGTGCCAGCAGTTTGCCCCCAGGGTGGCCCTACGAGCAGTACTTC
TRBJ2-1 | TRBV29-1 | . | . | CSVAAQYNEQFF | TGCAGCGTTGCCGCTCAGTACAATGAGCAGTTCTTC
TRBJ2-3 | TRBV5-1 | TRBD2 | . | CASSSVLAGGTDTQYF | TGCGCCAGCAGCTCGGTACTAGCGGGGGGGACGGATACGCAGTATTTT
TRBJ2-6 | TRBV27 | . | once | CASSDSGGANVLTF | TGTGCCAGCAGCGACTCGGGGGGGGCCAACGTCCTGACTTTC
TRBJ2-7 | TRBV5-4 | TRBD2 | few | CASSLGSSGGSYEQYF | TGTGCCAGCAGCTTGGGATCTAGCGGGGGATCCTACGAGCAGTACTTC
TRBJ1-5 | TRBV18 | . | . | CASSPNRDQPQHF | TGTGCCAGCTCACCGAACAGGGATCAGCCCCAGCATTTT
TRBJ2-2 | TRBV7-6 | . | . | CASSLAAGRGGELFF | TGTGCCAGCAGCTTAGCCGCAGGGCGTGGCGGGGAGCTGTTTTTT
TRBJ1-6 | TRBV4-3 | . | . | CASSQKGNGRSPLHF | TGCGCCAGCAGCCAAAAAGGGAACGGGCGTTCACCCCTCCACTTT
TRBJ2-7 | TRBV27 | . | once | CASSLWSRSAYEQYF | TGTGCCAGCAGTTTATGGTCCAGGTCAGCCTACGAGCAGTACTTC
TRBJ2-7 | TRBV6-1 | TRBD1 | . | CASRGGQGTLEQYF | TGTGCCAGCAGGGGGGGACAGGGTACGCTCGAGCAGTACTTC
TRBJ2-7 | TRBV9 | . | once | CASSAEGPQYF | TGTGCCAGCAGCGCCGAGGGGCCGCAGTACTTC
TRBJ2-3 | TRBV7-3 | TRBD2 | . | CASSRDGLVTDTQYF | TGTGCCAGCAGCCGGGACGGACTAGTCACAGATACGCAGTATTTT
TRBJ2-7 | TRBV6-5 | TRBD2 | . | CASSRGTSGNYEQYF | TGTGCCAGCAGCCGAGGGACTAGCGGGAACTACGAGCAGTACTTC
TRBJ2-7 | TRBV19 | TRBD1 | . | CASTPGTGGLYEQYF | TGTGCCAGTACCCCCGGGACAGGGGGCCTCTACGAGCAGTACTTC
TRBJ2-3 | TRBV5-1 | TRBD2 | . | CASSLRTSGGAVNTQYF | TGCGCCAGCAGCTTACGGACTAGCGGGGGGGCAGTAAATACGCAGTATTTT
TRBJ1-2 | TRBV9 | . | . | CASSGTGAGEFGYTF | TGTGCCAGCAGCGGGACCGGGGCAGGGGAATTTGGCTACACCTTC
TRBJ1-3 | TRBV5-1 | . | . | CASRGSGGGNTIYF | TGCGCCAGCAGGGGGTCCGGAGGAGGAAACACCATATATTTT
TRBJ1-2 | TRBV12-5 | . | . | CASGLGTEVGYTF | TGTGCTAGTGGTTTGGGGACGGAGGTCGGCTACACCTTC
TRBJ2-2 | TRBV18 | . | . | CASSPRNPGQKNTGELFF | TGTGCCAGCTCACCACGAAACCCGGGACAAAAGAACACCGGGGAGCTGTTTTTT
TRBJ2-2 | TRBV9 | TRBD1 | . | CASSVVDRVLSGELFF | TGTGCCAGCAGCGTAGTGGACAGGGTCCTGTCCGGGGAGCTGTTTTTT
TRBJ1-4 | TRBV5-8 | TRBD1 | once | CASSLVRTGPRIEKLFF | TGTGCCAGCAGCTTGGTGCGGACAGGACCAAGGATTGAAAAACTGTTTTTT
TRBJ1-6 | TRBV6-6 | . | . | CASFDRSSYNSPLHF | TGTGCCAGCTTTGACAGGAGCTCCTATAATTCACCCCTCCACTTT
TRBJ1-2 | TRBV5-6 | . | . | CASSLAGLLGASGYTF | TGTGCCAGCAGCTTGGCCGGGCTCTTGGGGGCTTCCGGTTACACCTTC
TRBJ1-2 | TRBV7-8 | . | few | CASSLIRGYGYTF | TGTGCCAGCAGCTTAATCAGGGGATATGGCTACACCTTC
TRBJ2-1 | TRBV19 | . | . | CASSMARGGEQFF | TGTGCCAGTAGTATGGCAAGAGGCGGTGAGCAGTTCTTC
TRBJ1-1 | TRBV10-3 | . | . | CAISDAGGTEAFF | TGTGCCATCAGTGATGCGGGGGGCACTGAAGCTTTCTTT
TRBJ2-2 | TRBV2 | TRBD1 | . | CASRTGSGTGELFF | TGTGCCAGCAGGACAGGGTCGGGAACCGGGGAGCTGTTTTTT
TRBJ1-6 | TRBV5-4 | . | . | CASSLERGEPSPLHF | TGTGCCAGCAGCTTGGAGCGGGGGGAACCTTCACCCCTCCACTTT
TRBJ2-7 | TRBV19 | TRBD1 | . | CASSISNRGTYEQYF | TGTGCCAGTAGTATATCAAACAGGGGGACCTACGAGCAGTACTTC
TRBJ1-2 | TRBV29-1 | . | . | CSVGRLGLNYGYTF | TGCAGCGTTGGACGCCTGGGACTCAACTATGGCTACACCTTC
TRBJ1-5 | TRBV4-1 | . | medium-sized | CASSQDTQGGQPQHF | TGCGCCAGCAGCCAAGATACCCAGGGAGGTCAGCCCCAGCATTTT
TRBJ1-2 | TRBV2 | TRBD1 | few | CASRTGGTNYGYTF | TGTGCCAGCAGGACAGGGGGGACTAACTATGGCTACACCTTC
TRBJ2-5 | TRBV10-1 | . | . | CASSETEKETQYF | TGCGCCAGCAGTGAGACAGAGAAAGAGACCCAGTACTTC
TRBJ1-5 | TRBV18 | . | . | CASSPKGSSNQPQHF | TGTGCCAGCTCACCAAAAGGTTCGAGCAATCAGCCCCAGCATTTT